This TCR beta chain was identified during a study of T-cell reconstitution after alpha-beta-depleted transplantation in children. Overall study results and limits: Day-60 TCRbeta diversity that was high in some patients was derived from surviving recipient T cells and thymic progenitors. Newly generated T cells supplied most T-cell counts and diversity one year post-transplant. Several hundred graft clones that had expanded were reportedly the source of alpha-beta T cells about two months after transplant.

Unmatched junction bases numbered 8, after V lost 0 bases and J lost 0 bases. The CDR3 covers 18 residues. Germline-derived CDR1 and CDR2 are LNHNV and YYDKDF (reference sequence). Concerning this clonotype: The antigen is not known.

Unique molecular identifiers were used in preparing the TCRbeta library. TCRdb redid the calling of the PCR reads with MiXCR, one entry per CDR3 protein. The sample consists of some 350,000 distinct CDR3 sequences, 15% to 20% of them appearing once. The genes are TRBV15 and TRBJ1-5; 7 nucleotides agree with TRBD1. This sample comprised PBMCs, mostly from graft donor cells, obtained 360 days after TCRalphabeta/CD19-depleted stem cell transplant. The sequence was collected from a male patient aged 2-9 years who had a stem cell transplant for acute lymphoblastic leukemia, so the T cells may come from the graft donor. CDR3 residues: CATSRDDRVIPSNQPQHF. Written as DNA, the CDR3 is TGTGCCACCAGCAGAGATGACAGGGTGATCCCTAGCAATCAGCCCCAGCATTTT.